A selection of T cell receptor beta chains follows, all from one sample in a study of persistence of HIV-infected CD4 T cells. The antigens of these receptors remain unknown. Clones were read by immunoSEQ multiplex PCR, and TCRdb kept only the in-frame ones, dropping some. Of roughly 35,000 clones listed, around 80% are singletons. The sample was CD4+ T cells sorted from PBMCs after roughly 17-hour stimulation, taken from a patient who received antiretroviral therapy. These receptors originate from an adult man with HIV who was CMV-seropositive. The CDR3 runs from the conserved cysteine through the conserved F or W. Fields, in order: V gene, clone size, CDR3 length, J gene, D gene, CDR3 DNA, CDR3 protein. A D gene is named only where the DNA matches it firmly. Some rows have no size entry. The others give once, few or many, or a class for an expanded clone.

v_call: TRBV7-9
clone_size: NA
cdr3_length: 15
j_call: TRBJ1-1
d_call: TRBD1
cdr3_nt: TGTGCCAGCAGCTTAGGACAGGGGCAGGACACTGAAGCTTTCTTT
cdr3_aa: CASSLGQGQDTEAFF

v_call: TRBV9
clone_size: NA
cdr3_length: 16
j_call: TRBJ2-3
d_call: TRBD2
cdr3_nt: TGTGCCTCCTCAAAGGCAGCCGGGGGGGCAGGAGATACGCAGTATTTT
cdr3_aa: CASSKAAGGAGDTQYF

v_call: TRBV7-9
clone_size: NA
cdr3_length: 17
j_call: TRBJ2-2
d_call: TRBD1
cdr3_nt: TGTGCCAGCAGCCATCCGGGACAGGGGATTCACACCGGGGAGCTGTTTTTT
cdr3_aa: CASSHPGQGIHTGELFF

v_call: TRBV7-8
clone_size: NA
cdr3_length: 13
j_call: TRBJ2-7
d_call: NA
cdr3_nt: TGTGCCAGCAGCTTTTCCATTATCGGCGAGCAGTACTTC
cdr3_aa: CASSFSIIGEQYF

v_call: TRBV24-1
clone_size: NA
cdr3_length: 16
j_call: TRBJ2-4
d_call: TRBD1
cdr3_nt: TGTGCCACCAGTGATAACATCAGGGGGCGTGGAAACATTCAGTACTTC
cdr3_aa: CATSDNIRGRGNIQYF

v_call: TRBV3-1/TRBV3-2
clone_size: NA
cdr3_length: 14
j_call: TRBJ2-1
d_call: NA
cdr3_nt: TGTGCCAGCAGCCATGGACAGTCCCGGGATGAGCAGTTCTTC
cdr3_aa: CASSHGQSRDEQFF

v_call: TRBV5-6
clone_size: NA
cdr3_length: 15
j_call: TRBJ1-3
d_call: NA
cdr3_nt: TGTGCCAGCAGCTTTCAGGGGACGGCTGGAAACACCATATATTTT
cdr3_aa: CASSFQGTAGNTIYF

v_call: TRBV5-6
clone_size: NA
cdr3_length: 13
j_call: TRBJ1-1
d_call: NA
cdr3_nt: TGTGCCAGCAGTTTTCGACAGAACACTGAAGCTTTCTTT
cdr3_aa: CASSFRQNTEAFF

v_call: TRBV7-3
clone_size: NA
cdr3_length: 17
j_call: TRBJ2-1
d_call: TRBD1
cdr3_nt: TGTGCCAGCAGCTCTTCCCGTGGACAGGGAACCTACAATGAGCAGTTCTTC
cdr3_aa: CASSSSRGQGTYNEQFF

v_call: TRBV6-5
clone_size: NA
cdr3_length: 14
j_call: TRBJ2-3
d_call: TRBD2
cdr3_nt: TGTGCCAGCATAGCGGGGGGACCCACAGATACGCAGTATTTT
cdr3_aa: CASIAGGPTDTQYF

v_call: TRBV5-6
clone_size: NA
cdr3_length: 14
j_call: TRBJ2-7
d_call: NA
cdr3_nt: TGTGCCAGCAGCTTGGGGGTGGCCAGCCACGAGCAGTACTTC
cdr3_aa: CASSLGVASHEQYF

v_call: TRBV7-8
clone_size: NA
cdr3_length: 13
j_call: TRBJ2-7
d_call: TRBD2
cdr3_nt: TGTGCCAGCAGCCCTGGGGACTATTACGAGCAGTACTTC
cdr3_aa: CASSPGDYYEQYF

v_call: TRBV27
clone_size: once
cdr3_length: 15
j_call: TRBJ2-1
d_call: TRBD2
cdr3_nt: TGTGCCAGCAGCCGACTAGCGGGGACATACAATGAGCAGTTCTTC
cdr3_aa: CASSRLAGTYNEQFF

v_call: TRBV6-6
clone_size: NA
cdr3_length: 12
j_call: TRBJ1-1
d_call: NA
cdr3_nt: TGTGCCAGCAGGTTCTCGGACGCTGAAGCTTTCTTT
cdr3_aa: CASRFSDAEAFF

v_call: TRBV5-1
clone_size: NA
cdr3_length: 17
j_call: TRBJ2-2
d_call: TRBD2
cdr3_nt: TGCGCCAGCAGCGATAACCTAGCGGGGGCCTACACCGGGGAGCTGTTTTTT
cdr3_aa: CASSDNLAGAYTGELFF

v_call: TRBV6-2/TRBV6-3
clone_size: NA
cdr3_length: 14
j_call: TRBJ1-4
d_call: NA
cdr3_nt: TGTGCCAGCAGTTACAACATGAGACATGAAAAACTGTTTTTT
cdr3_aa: CASSYNMRHEKLFF

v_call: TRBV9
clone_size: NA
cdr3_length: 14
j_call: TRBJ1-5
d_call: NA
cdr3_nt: TGTGCCAGCAGCGTAGCAAAGGGCAATCAGCCCCAGCATTTT
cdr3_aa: CASSVAKGNQPQHF

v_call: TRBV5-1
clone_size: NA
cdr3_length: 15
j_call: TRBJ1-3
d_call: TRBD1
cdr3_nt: TGCGCCAGCAGCCAAACGACAGGGAGTGGAAACACCATATATTTT
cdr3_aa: CASSQTTGSGNTIYF

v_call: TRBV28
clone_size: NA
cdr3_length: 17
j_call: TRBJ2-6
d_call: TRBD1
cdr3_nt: TGTGCCAGCTGCGGAAACAGGGGGGCGGTCGGGGCCAACGTCCTGACTTTC
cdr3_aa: CASCGNRGAVGANVLTF

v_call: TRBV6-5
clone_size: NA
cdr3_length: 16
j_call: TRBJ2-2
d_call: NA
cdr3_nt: TGTGCCAGCAGTTACTCGATTATAGGTGGGACGGCGGAGCTGTTTTTT
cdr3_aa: CASSYSIIGGTAELFF

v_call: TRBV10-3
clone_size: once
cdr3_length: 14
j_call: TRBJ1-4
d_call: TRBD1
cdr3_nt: TGTGCCATCAGTGGACAGGGGAAGGGTGAAAAACTGTTTTTT
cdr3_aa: CAISGQGKGEKLFF

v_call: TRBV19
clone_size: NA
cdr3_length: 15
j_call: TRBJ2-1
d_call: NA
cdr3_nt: TGTGCCAGTAGTCCCCCCGTGGCGTTTAGAACTGAGCAGTTCTTC
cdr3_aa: CASSPPVAFRTEQFF

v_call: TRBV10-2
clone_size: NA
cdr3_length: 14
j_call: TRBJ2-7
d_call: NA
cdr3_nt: TGCGCCAGCTTAAGTCCCCAGGGCTCCTACGAGCAGTACTTC
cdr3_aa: CASLSPQGSYEQYF

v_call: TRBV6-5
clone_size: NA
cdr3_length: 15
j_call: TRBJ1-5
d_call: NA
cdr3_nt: TGTGCCAGCAGTTACTCCGGACAGCCCAATCAGCCCCAGCATTTT
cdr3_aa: CASSYSGQPNQPQHF

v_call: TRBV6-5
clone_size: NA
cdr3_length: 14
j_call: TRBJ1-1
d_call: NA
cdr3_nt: TGTGCCAGCAGTTACTCGAACCTGAGGGCTGAAGCTTTCTTT
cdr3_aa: CASSYSNLRAEAFF